These 15 T cell receptor beta chains were sequenced from one sample in a study of blood T cell repertoires in COVID-19. Repertoires were generated with immunoSEQ multiplex PCR, while TCRdb's copy carries only in-frame clones and drops some. The table records some 200,000 clones, around 85% of them present only once. The specimen sequenced was peripheral blood. The receptors here all came from a woman of 80 years or more with acute or convalescent COVID-19.

The V and J genes are TRBV21-1 and TRBJ2-1; the D call in the table, TRBD1, was not verified against the DNA. TRBV21-1 is termed a pseudogene. The CDR3 length is 15 residues. Here the CDR3 reads CASSPRPGQGSEQFF. The CDR3 DNA sequence: TGTGCCAGCAGCCCCCGACCGGGACAGGGGAGCGAGCAGTTCTTC.

This chain joins TRBV19 and TRBJ1-5; D gene ambiguous. The CDR3 is 16 residues long. Germline V gene sequence: CDR1 LNHDA, CDR2 SQIVND (reference sequence). Trimming stripped 4 bases from V and 0 bases from J, with 13 bases between. Written as DNA, the CDR3 is TGTGCCAGTAGTAGAGCGCCCCTATATAGCAATCAGCCCCAGCATTTT. Amino acids: CASSRAPLYSNQPQHF.

This clone has at least ten counts. The chain has TRBV2 and TRBJ1-2; D is unresolved. V was pared by 2 bases and J by 7 bases, with 14 bases between. The CDR3 loop spans 14 amino acids. The germline V gene encodes CDR1 SNHLY and CDR2 FYNNEI. In DNA, the CDR3 is TGTGCCAGCAGTGAAAGGCCGGGAACGGGTGGCTACACCTTC. Translation gives CASSERPGTGGYTF.

The chain is built from TRBV5-4 and TRBJ2-1, with 8 bases matching TRBD2. V lost 7 bases and J lost 0; bases outside the gene matches: 12. The CDR3 covers 17 residues. Germline V gene lookup returns CDR1 SGHNT and CDR2 YYREEE (reference sequence). CDR3 sequence: CASSLLQTSGSYNEQFF. The DNA of the CDR3 is TGTGCCAGCTCCCTATTGCAAACTAGCGGCTCCTACAATGAGCAGTTCTTC.

CDR3 sequence reads: CASSPRRTSGRGNEQFF. The CDR3 nucleotides are TGTGCCAGCAGTCCTCGCAGGACTAGCGGGAGGGGGAATGAGCAGTTCTTC. This rearrangement joins TRBV27 to TRBJ2-1, with 15 bases aligning to TRBD2. CDR3 length: 17 residues. CDR1 is MNHEY and CDR2 is SMNVEV in the germline V gene (reference sequence). The V gene end was trimmed by 5 bases and the J gene end by 7 bases; junction bases not matched to a gene: 9.

The chain employs TRBV29-1 and TRBJ1-2, with TRBD1 as a possible D gene (5 bases). V lost 6 bases to trimming and J lost 4 bases, with 15 bases between them. The CDR3 contains 13 residues. Germline CDR1 and CDR2: SQVTM and ANQGSEA. Here the CDR3 DNA reads TGCAGCGTGGGGACTGCTTCCGTCTATGGCTACACCTTC. This sequence encodes CSVGTASVYGYTF. Full variable domain (rest looked up from reference TRBV29-1 and TRBJ1-2): SAVISQKPSRDICQRGTSLTIQCQVDSQVTMMFWYRQQPGQSLTLIATANQGSEATYESGFVIDKFPISRPNLTFSTLTVSNMSPEDSSIYLCSVGTASVYGYTFGSGTRLTVV.

The chain couples TRBV7-9 to TRBJ2-7; 13 bases align to TRBD2. V trimming: 9 bases; J trimming: 5 bases; junction bases outside the gene matches: 10. The CDR3 extends over 15 amino acids. The germline gives CDR1 SEHNR, CDR2 FQNEAQ (reference sequence). The CDR3 nucleotides are TGTGCCAGTGGTGGGACTAGCGGGAATTCGAACGAGCAGTACTTC. Translation: CASGGTSGNSNEQYF. The variable domain in full, with the rest retrieved from reference TRBV7-9 and TRBJ2-7, is DTGVSQNPRHKITKRGQNVTFRCDPISEHNRLYWYRQTLGQGPEFLTYFQNEAQLEKSRLLSDRFSAERPKGSFSTLEIQRTEQGDSAMYLCASGGTSGNSNEQYFGPGTRLTVT.

This chain links TRBV23-1 with TRBJ1-1; 7 positions agree with TRBD1. TRBV23-1 is treated as an ORF (open reading frame) with a function not yet certain. With 3 bases clipped from V and 6 bases from J, the junction kept 10 bases outside the gene matches. The CDR3 contains 15 residues. The CDR3 bases are TGCGCCAGCAGTCAGTTTTCCGGGACAGAGTCTGAAGCTTTCTTT. Protein: CASSQFSGTESEAFF.

This clone appeared a few times. The V gene is TRBV7-2, the J gene TRBJ2-5, with D possibly TRBD1 on 6 matching bases. There are 13 residues in the CDR3. The V gene lost 1 base and the J gene lost 9 bases, with 12 bases spanning the gap. Germline lookup yields CDR1 SGHTA and CDR2 FQGNSA. In DNA form, the CDR3 reads TGTGCCAGCAGCTTAGGGCTAGCAGGGGCCCAGTACTTC. This sequence encodes CASSLGLAGAQYF.

This CDR3 reads CASTRDRSSYNEQFF. CDR3 coding DNA: TGTGCCAGCACCAGGGACAGGAGCTCCTACAATGAGCAGTTCTTC. V is TRBV27 and J is TRBJ2-1; 8 nucleotides line up with TRBD1. The J segment lost 0 bases and the V segment lost 7 bases, leaving 5 bases of the junction unmatched. Germline V gives CDR1 MNHEY, CDR2 SMNVEV (reference sequence). This CDR3 is 15 amino acids long.

The gene calls are TRBV6-2 or TRBV6-3 and TRBJ1-6, with D maybe TRBD1 (5 bases). V was trimmed by 5 bases and J by 9 bases, leaving 17 bases between them. CDR3 length: 15 residues. CDR1 is MNHEY, CDR2 SVGEGT, per germline. CDR3 region: CASSPRQTSGSPLHF. The CDR3 bases are TGTGCCAGCAGTCCCAGACAGACTTCGGGTTCACCCCTCCACTTT.

The chain employs TRBV25-1 and TRBJ1-5; D gene ambiguous. The ends were cut back, 2 bases at V and 0 bases at J, with 8 bases in the middle. From germline, CDR1 is MGHDK and CDR2 SYGVNS. The CDR3 sequence is 15 residues long. DNA of the CDR3: TGTGCCAGCAGTGAAAGTAGTTATAGCAATCAGCCCCAGCATTTT. This sequence encodes CASSESSYSNQPQHF.

The CDR3 region is CASRDRAGTEAFF. CDR3 nucleotides: TGTGCCAGCAGGGACAGGGCGGGCACTGAAGCTTTCTTT. V and J are TRBV27 and TRBJ1-1; 8 positions agree with TRBD1. J lost 4 bases, V lost 6 bases, and 4 bases had no gene match. CDR3 size: 13 residues. Germline V gene lookup returns CDR1 MNHEY and CDR2 SMNVEV (reference sequence).

The rearrangement joins TRBV5-1 to TRBJ2-1; TRBD2 aligns across 10 bases. CDR3 length: 16 amino acids. Germline V gene sequence: CDR1 SGHRS, CDR2 YFSETQ. The junction had 8 bases not matched to a gene; V was cut back by 4 bases and J by 4 bases. CDR3 nucleotides: TGCGCCAGCAGCCCTCGTATTAGCGGGGGGTACAATGAGCAGTTCTTC. Protein sequence: CASSPRISGGYNEQFF.

The chain employs TRBV2 and TRBJ2-2, with D perhaps TRBD1 (6 bases). CDR3 length: 16 amino acids. CDR1 and CDR2 (germline): SNHLY, FYNNEI. The V gene lost 2 bases and the J gene lost 1 base, with 11 bases spanning the gap. The CDR3 coding sequence is TGTGCCAGCAGTGAACAGGGGATACAGAACACCGGGGAGCTGTTTTTT. It codes for CASSEQGIQNTGELFF.